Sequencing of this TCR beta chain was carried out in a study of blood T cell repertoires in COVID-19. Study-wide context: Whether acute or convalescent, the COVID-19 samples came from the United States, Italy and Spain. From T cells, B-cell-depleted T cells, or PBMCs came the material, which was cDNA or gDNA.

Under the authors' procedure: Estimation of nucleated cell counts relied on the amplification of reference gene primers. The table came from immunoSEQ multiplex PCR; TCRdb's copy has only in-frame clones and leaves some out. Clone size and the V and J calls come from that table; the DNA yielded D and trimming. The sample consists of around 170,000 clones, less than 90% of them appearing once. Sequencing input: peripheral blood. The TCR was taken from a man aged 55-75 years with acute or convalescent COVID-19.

The chain's CDR3 is CASSLDDYYGYTF. CDR3 nucleotide sequence: TGTGCCAGCAGCTTAGACGACTACTATGGCTACACCTTC. J is TRBJ1-2 and V is TRBV7-9; no clear D. The germline CDR1 and CDR2 sequences are SEHNR and FQNEAQ (reference sequence). Trimming stripped 1 base from V and 3 bases from J, with 6 bases between. This CDR3 spans 13 amino acids. The whole variable domain, filled in from reference TRBV7-9 and TRBJ1-2, reads DTGVSQNPRHKITKRGQNVTFRCDPISEHNRLYWYRQTLGQGPEFLTYFQNEAQLEKSRLLSDRFSAERPKGSFSTLEIQRTEQGDSAMYLCASSLDDYYGYTFGSGTRLTVV.